This T cell receptor beta chain derives from a study of blood T cells in healthy people across ages. In the case of this clonotype: No antigen is known for it.

The CDR3 contains 16 residues. V was clipped by 4 bases and J by 4 bases; unmatched bases: 7. The germline V gene encodes CDR1 MNHEY and CDR2 SVGAGI. Findings and caveats of the study: The authors considered diversity estimates from one million T cells to be underestimates. The percentage of naive T cells correlated strongly with TCR beta diversity. Diversity was higher, and naive CD4+ cells more numerous, in long-lived donors than in aged donors. Without sorted subsets, naive and antigen-experienced compartments could not be conclusively compared.

A second roughly 6 to 11 cycle PCR used barcoded and J-beta primers. TCRdb re-called the 5' RACE reads with MiXCR, one entry per CDR3 protein. The profile shows 920,000 or so distinct CDR3 sequences, more than 40% of them singletons. The sample taken for sequencing was blood. The rearrangement joins TRBV6-5 to TRBJ2-3; 11 bases line up with TRBD1. The receptor comes from a woman aged 60-75 years in good health. CDR3 nucleotides: TGTGCCAGCAGTTCTGGGACAGGGGGGGTCGCAGATACGCAGTATTTT. Amino acid sequence: CASSSGTGGVADTQYF.